One T cell receptor (beta chain) is described in this entry. Its target is not known. The sample belongs to a study of cytomegalovirus exposure and HLA in healthy donors. General study results and limits: Later on, analysis showed that most CMV-associated TCR beta chains appeared to be HLA-restricted. Because they were indistinguishable, some V segments, including TRBV6-2 and TRBV6-3, were excluded. The study put 160 or so TCR beta chains on its list as cytomegalovirus-associated. Association of a missense DCLRE1C variant with TCR beta V- and J-gene trimming was reported in a later analysis.

Germline values: CDR1 SEHNR, CDR2 FQNEAQ (reference sequence). V was trimmed by 11 bases and J by 0 bases, leaving 8 bases between them. CDR3 length: 12 residues. Primers: 60 Vbeta forward and 13 Jbeta reverse. Assay: immunoSEQ multiplex PCR; the TCRdb copy retains only in-frame clones and omits some. The table lists approximately 170,000 clones, 70% to 75% of them singletons. The sequence came from a woman aged 30 to 39 in good health and CMV-seropositive. This chain joins TRBV7-9 and TRBJ2-1, with no clear D. Input material: PBMCs. In nucleotides, the CDR3 is TGTGCCTTTGACATCTCCTACAATGAGCAGTTCTTC. Amino acids: CAFDISYNEQFF.